The 22 T cell receptor beta chains reported below all come from one sample, sequenced in a study of cytomegalovirus exposure and HLA in healthy donors. The PCR contained 60 Vbeta and 13 Jbeta primers. The table came from immunoSEQ multiplex PCR; TCRdb's copy has only in-frame clones and leaves some out. This sample's table reports about 140,000 clones. The sample consisted of PBMCs. These receptors were obtained from a woman younger than 30 in good health and CMV-seronegative.

This rearrangement joins TRBV5-5 to TRBJ2-7; D may be TRBD1 (6 bases). CDR3 length: 14 residues. V lost 0 bases and J lost 3, with 10 bases in between. Germline V lookup: CDR1 SGHKS, CDR2 YYEKEE (reference sequence). The CDR3 nucleotides read TGTGCCAGCAGCTTGGCCGGACAGAGCTACGAGCAGTACTTC. Translation gives CASSLAGQSYEQYF.

The chain recombines TRBV10-1 with TRBJ1-5; D ambiguous. Germline values: CDR1 WNHNN, CDR2 SYGVQD (reference sequence). V was clipped by 2 bases and J by 7 bases, with 9 bases between them. CDR3 length: 13 amino acids. For the CDR3, the DNA is TGCGCCAGCAGTGAGAACGTTGAGCAGCCCCAGCATTTT. Its protein product is CASSENVEQPQHF.

The chain couples TRBV4-2 to TRBJ2-3; D is perhaps TRBD2 (5 bases). CDR3 length: 17 residues. Germline CDR1 LGHNA, CDR2 YNFKEQ. V was shortened by 4 bases and J by 6 bases, with 23 bases between the two germline ends. The CDR3 region has the DNA TGTGCCAGCAGCCCCCGTTGGAGTCCCGGACTTGGGGATACGCAGTATTTT. This gives the protein CASSPRWSPGLGDTQYF.

This sequence joins TRBV6-1 and TRBJ1-1; 9 bases align to TRBD1. Trimming took 5 bases from V and 3 from J; bases not matched to a gene: 7. This CDR3 contains 15 residues. Germline V CDR1 and CDR2: MNHNS, SASEGT. The DNA of the CDR3 is TGTGCCAGCAGTCCACGGACAGGGGTGGACACTGAAGCTTTCTTT. Its translation: CASSPRTGVDTEAFF.

The gene calls are TRBV5-6 and TRBJ1-5; D is unclear. This CDR3 is built from 15 residues. Germline V lookup: CDR1 SGHDT, CDR2 YYEEEE. Trimming took 4 bases from V and 0 from J, leaving 11 bases between them. CDR3 in DNA: TGTGCCAGCAGCCCGAGGCAATATAGCAATCAGCCCCAGCATTTT. Translated: CASSPRQYSNQPQHF. The full variable domain, with the rest looked up from reference TRBV5-6 and TRBJ1-5, is DAGVTQSPTHLIKTRGQQVTLRCSPKSGHDTVSWYQQALGQGPQFIFQYYEEEERQRGNFPDRFSGHQFPNYSSELNVNALLLGDSALYLCASSPRQYSNQPQHFGDGTRLSIL.

The genes are TRBV11-2 and TRBJ2-1, with D perhaps matching TRBD1 (6 bases). The CDR3 runs to 15 residues. The V end lost 4 bases, the J end lost 1 base, and 11 bases lay between the germline ends. The germline CDR1 and CDR2 sequences are SGHAT and FQNNGV. The CDR3 DNA sequence: TGTGCCAGCAGCTCCCTGGGGACATCCTACAATGAGCAGTTCTTC. Encoded protein: CASSSLGTSYNEQFF.

The genes are TRBV5-1 and TRBJ1-4; 7 positions match TRBD1. The CDR3 is made up of 16 amino acids. Germline values: CDR1 SGHRS, CDR2 YFSETQ. V shed 0 bases and J 4 bases; nucleotides not matched to a gene: 6. This chain's CDR3 is CASSLGSGQINEKLFF. DNA of the CDR3: TGCGCCAGCAGCTTGGGATCGGGACAGATTAATGAAAAACTGTTTTTT.

This sequence joins TRBV27 and TRBJ1-5, with a possible D match to TRBD1 (6 bases). Trimming shortened V by 0 bases and J by 6 bases, and 12 bases separated the two germline ends. CDR3 length: 15 residues. From germline, CDR1 is MNHEY and CDR2 SMNVEV (reference sequence). This CDR3 reads CASSLSFGGPQPQHF. DNA of the CDR3: TGTGCCAGCAGTTTATCGTTCGGGGGGCCTCAGCCCCAGCATTTT.

The rearrangement joins TRBV4-2 to TRBJ2-7; tentative D call: TRBD2 (6 bases). Looked up from germline, CDR1 is LGHNA and CDR2 is YNFKEQ. This CDR3 is built from 17 residues. The germline V and J ends were trimmed by 1 base and 2 bases, with 18 bases remaining between them. In DNA, the CDR3 is TGTGCCAGCAGCCAAGGAGGGCTTTGGGGAGGAACCTACGAGCAGTACTTC. Translated, it gives CASSQGGLWGGTYEQYF.

The V gene is TRBV7-8, the J gene TRBJ2-5; TRBD2 aligns across 10 bases. The last part of the DNA fits TRBJ2-7 better; the J call may be wrong. Germline V gene lookup returns CDR1 SGHVS and CDR2 FQNEAQ. The CDR3 covers 18 residues. The CDR3 nucleotides are TGTGCCAGCAGCCCACTGGGGGGGGTAGCGGGAGGCCCCTACGAGCAGTACTTC. It yields the protein CASSPLGGVAGGPYEQYF.

A remark on this clone: This specimen includes other DNA sequences encoding the same CDR3. The chain carries TRBV5-1 and TRBJ2-3; 7 positions match TRBD2. The V gene's germline CDR1 is SGHRS and CDR2 YFSETQ. CDR3 length equals 14 residues. Unmatched junction bases numbered 2, after V lost 4 bases and J lost 0 bases. The CDR3 sequence: CASSPGGSTDTQYF. Here the CDR3 DNA reads TGCGCCAGCAGCCCCGGGGGGAGCACAGATACGCAGTATTTT.

V is TRBV7-3 and J is TRBJ2-3; D unresolved. Trimming removed 9 bases at V and 6 bases at J, with 16 bases between. The V gene's germline CDR1 is SGHTA and CDR2 FQGTGA. The CDR3 covers 13 residues. The CDR3 bases are TGTGCCAGTAAGCGTCCTTCCGATGATACGCAGTATTTT. Its protein is CASKRPSDDTQYF.

As concerns this clone: The germline gene is not matched at one end of the junction; a read error may be the cause. Within the sample, other DNA sequences also encode this same CDR3. This rearrangement joins TRBV19 to TRBJ2-3; D ambiguous. The germline V gene encodes CDR1 LNHDA and CDR2 SQIVND (reference sequence). CDR3 length equals 13 residues. The chain's CDR3 is CASSISSINTQYF. The CDR3, as DNA: TGTGCTAGTAGTATTTCATCAATCAATACGCAGTATTTT.

The chain has TRBV2 and TRBJ2-1; TRBD2 agrees at 10 bases. CDR1 is SNHLY, CDR2 FYNNEI, per germline. There are 14 residues in the CDR3. J lost 10 bases, V lost 6 bases, and 9 bases had no gene match. CDR3 protein: CASRGLAALNEQFF. The CDR3, as DNA: TGTGCCAGCAGAGGACTAGCGGCTTTGAACGAGCAGTTCTTC.

The V gene is TRBV6-1, the J gene TRBJ2-3, with 8 bases fitting TRBD2. J gave up 1 base and V 4 bases, and 4 bases lay outside the gene matches. Per the germline V gene, CDR1 is MNHNS and CDR2 is SASEGT. The CDR3 totals 15 residues. The CDR3 loop reads CASSAGSGGTDTQYF. In DNA form, the CDR3 reads TGTGCCAGCAGTGCCGGTAGCGGGGGCACAGATACGCAGTATTTT.

The chain has TRBV25-1 and TRBJ2-3, with D possibly TRBD1 on 6 matching bases. The CDR3 extends over 17 amino acids. V was trimmed by 4 bases and J by 2 bases, leaving 19 bases between them. In germline, CDR1 is MGHDK, CDR2 SYGVNS. The CDR3 nucleotides read TGTGCCAGCAGTGCCCTTCCGTTACAGGGTTTCACAGATACGCAGTATTTT. Translation gives CASSALPLQGFTDTQYF.

This chain joins TRBV30 and TRBJ1-6, with D perhaps matching TRBD1 (6 bases). The germline CDR1 and CDR2 sequences are GTSNPN and SVGIG (reference sequence). The CDR3 totals 16 residues. Trimming left V 4 bases short and J 3 bases short, with 16 bases between. CDR3 in DNA: TGTGCCTGGAATAAAGAACAGGGCCTCTATAATTCACCCCTCCACTTT. Translating gives CAWNKEQGLYNSPLHF.

The chain joins TRBV5-1 to TRBJ2-5, with TRBD1 identical over 8 bases. Trimming removed 3 bases from V and 4 bases from J; junction bases left unmatched: 8. The CDR3 has 15 residues. Germline lookup yields CDR1 SGHRS and CDR2 YFSETQ. DNA for the CDR3: TGCGCCAGCAGCTGGCAGGGGGCGATGGGAGAGACCCAGTACTTC. Translation gives CASSWQGAMGETQYF.

The CDR3 DNA reads TGTGCCAGCAGCCCTCGGTGTGGCTACACCTTC. Amino acids: CASSPRCGYTF. The J gene is TRBJ1-2, the V gene TRBV7-3; D unclear. CDR1 and CDR2 from the germline V gene are SGHTA and FQGTGA. V gave up 5 bases and J gave up 7 bases, with 8 bases separating them. The CDR3 runs to 11 residues.

V and J are TRBV11-3 and TRBJ2-1; 10 bases are a match to TRBD2. The CDR3 runs to 16 residues. Germline V gives CDR1 SGHNT, CDR2 YENEEA. V shed 5 bases and J 5 bases; nucleotides not matched to a gene: 9. The CDR3 sequence is CASSPGSGRRDNEQFF. Here the CDR3 DNA reads TGTGCCAGCAGCCCTGGTAGCGGGAGGAGGGACAATGAGCAGTTCTTC. The variable domain in full, completed from reference TRBV11-3 and TRBJ2-1, reads EAGVVQSPRYKIIEKKQPVAFWCNPISGHNTLYWYLQNLGQGPELLIRYENEEAVDDSQLPKDRFSAERLKGVDSTLKIQPAELGDSAVYLCASSPGSGRRDNEQFFGPGTRLTVL.

The chain couples TRBV2 to TRBJ2-5; D may be TRBD2 (5 bases). There are 13 residues in the CDR3. The germline V and J ends were trimmed by 7 bases and 3 bases, with 12 bases remaining between them. Germline CDR1 SNHLY, CDR2 FYNNEI. Written as DNA, the CDR3 is TGTGCCAGCACCCCACAGCGGAAAGAGACCCAGTACTTC. As protein: CASTPQRKETQYF.

V is TRBV5-6 and J is TRBJ2-7; 15 nucleotides line up with TRBD2. J lost 6 bases, V lost 4 bases, and 5 bases had no gene match. Germline V gene data show CDR1 as SGHDT and CDR2 as YYEEEE. The CDR3 totals 15 residues. The DNA for the CDR3 is TGTGCCAGCAGCCCTCCGGGACTAGCGGGAGGCGAGCAGTACGTC. The encoded protein is CASSPPGLAGGEQYV.